The 5 T cell receptor beta chains below were found in one sample sequenced in a study of CD4 T cells in relation to SARS-CoV-2 and coronaviruses. Sequencing used immunoSEQ multiplex PCR; TCRdb keeps in-frame clones, though not all of them. Altogether about 29,000 clones are present, 60% to 80% being singletons, with the ten largest covering about 12%. Before the COVID-19 pandemic, during about 2011-2019, CD4+ T cells were taken from unexposed donors. Isolation of CD4+ T cells took place after around eleven days in culture. The antigens these receptors bind are not known. Source material: CD4+ T cells from PBMCs, cultured in vitro. Every receptor here comes from a human donor in good health.

There are a few counts of this clone. The chain uses TRBV10-3 and TRBJ1-3; D gene ambiguous. CDR1 and CDR2 from the germline V gene are ENHRY and SYGVKD. V lost 4 bases to trimming and J lost 4 bases, with 2 bases between them. The CDR3 is 11 amino acids. The DNA of the CDR3 is TGTGCCATCAGTGGCGGAAACACCATATATTTT. This sequence encodes CAISGGNTIYF.

V usage is TRBV14 and J usage is TRBJ1-1; D remains unclear. The V and J ends lost 1 base and 13 bases respectively, with 13 bases between them. Per the germline V gene, CDR1 is SGHDN and CDR2 is FVKESK. This CDR3 has 12 residues. The CDR3 nucleotides read TGTGCCAGCAGCCAAGGAGATGGAGGTATTTTCTTT. It yields the protein CASSQGDGGIFF. Variable domain in full (rest from reference TRBV14 and TRBJ1-1): EAGVTQFPSHSVIEKGQTVTLRCDPISGHDNLYWYRRVMGKEIKFLLHFVKESKQDESGMPNNRFLAERTGGTYSTLKVQPAELEDSGVYFCASSQGDGGIFFGQGTRLTVV.

This clone was seen a few times. The V gene is TRBV3-1 (or the pseudogene TRBV3-2), the J gene TRBJ1-5; 7 nucleotides line up with TRBD1. The CDR3 length is 17 residues. J lost 0 bases, V lost 7 bases, and 12 bases had no gene match. The germline V gene has CDR1 LGHDT and CDR2 YNNKEL (reference sequence). The CDR3: CASNMTGLPYSNQPQHF. In DNA, the CDR3 is TGTGCCAGCAACATGACAGGGCTGCCATATAGCAATCAGCCCCAGCATTTT.

The rearrangement joins TRBV10-3 to TRBJ2-5; TRBD1 might be the D (5 bases). CDR3 length: 14 residues. Germline CDR1 is ENHRY and CDR2 is SYGVKD. V shed 2 bases and J shed 0 bases, with 7 bases lying between them. Here the CDR3 DNA reads TGTGCCATCAGTGAGAGACAGAACCAAGAGACCCAGTACTTC. Its translation is CAISERQNQETQYF.

The chain uses TRBV3-1 (or the pseudogene TRBV3-2) and TRBJ2-1, with 8 bases that match TRBD1. Trimming removed 4 bases from V and 7 bases from J; junction bases left unmatched: 9. This CDR3 spans 15 amino acids. CDR1 and CDR2 from the germline V gene are LGHDT and YNNKEL (reference sequence). The CDR3 sequence: CASSPMVQGANEQFF. The CDR3 region has the DNA TGTGCCAGCAGCCCCATGGTCCAGGGGGCGAATGAGCAGTTCTTC.